A selection of T cell receptor beta chains follows, all from one sample in a study of Graves' ophthalmopathy and Graves' hyperthyroidism. TCRdb ran MiXCR on the multiplex PCR reads and lists one entry per CDR3 protein. The table includes some 350,000 distinct CDR3 sequences, approximately 18% detected once. Input material: peripheral blood. The receptors shown here come from an adult woman with stable Graves' hyperthyroidism. Both conserved end residues are trimmed from each CDR3.

TRBJ1-5,TRBV20-1,SARESTGLDQPQH
TRBJ2-7,TRBV20-1,SARLAGVQFNYEQY
TRBJ2-7,TRBV10-3,AISADRYEQY
TRBJ2-7,TRBV27,ASSLDATSRYEQY
TRBJ1-2,TRBV4-1,ASSQVGPDYGYT
TRBJ2-7,TRBV28,ASSFLSPPYEQY
TRBJ2-2,TRBV11-1,ASSPTGTGNTGELF
TRBJ1-6,TRBV20-1,SAEAGYLSPLH
TRBJ1-1,TRBV7-9,ASSPPTGGGTEAF
TRBJ1-1,TRBV19,ASSAGQEGWDTEAF
TRBJ1-1,TRBV5-1,ASSPVGTEAF
TRBJ1-2,TRBV6-5,ASSSQKQGWNGYT
TRBJ2-7,TRBV5-1,ASSVGTGGHEQY
TRBJ2-5,TRBV19,ASSIRGTGAQY